This paragraph covers one TCR beta chain sequence. Its antigen is still unknown. One base away there is no much larger clone; base qualities are not given. This record belongs to a study of high-grade serous ovarian cancer treatment subgroups (dated by TCRdb to about 2021). The study in broad terms: On average, each sample produced approximately 14,000 sequencing reads and about 7,000 unique TCR beta rearrangements. One primary tumor sample and two metastatic tumor samples were collected from each patient, for a total of 90 samples. The 30-patient cohort included roughly ten patients with no residual disease after primary surgery (R0), roughly ten excellent NACT responders, and roughly ten poor NACT responders. The study examined TCR beta repertoires in high-grade serous ovarian cancer patients who were grouped under a laparoscopic triage algorithm by complete gross resection or by neoadjuvant chemotherapy response. Overall study outcomes, separate from this receptor: Tumors from the same patient had repertoire similarity ranging from 0.11 to 0.79, while tumors from different patients showed almost no similarity. Bulk tumor TCR sequencing lacked spatial information, limiting insight into HGSC tumor complexity and diversity. TCR repertoire analyses were focused on CDR3, and CDR1 and CDR2 were not analyzed. TCR clonal relatedness correlated positively with neoantigen level and, by trend, with copy number variation and mutation load from whole-genome sequencing.

Trimming at the junction amounts to 3 bases on V and 3 bases on J, and the germline ends lie 17 bases apart. The CDR3 contains 16 residues, cysteine and phenylalanine counted. CDR3 DNA only is kept here, 48 bases in frame from base 1. Based on the germline V gene, the CDR1 and CDR2 sequences are SNHLY and FYNNEI. Tumor samples were collected prior to definitive surgery or chemotherapy. Genomic DNA was extracted by the MD Anderson Biospecimen Extraction Resource, and TCR sequencing was done by the MD Anderson Cancer Genomics Laboratory. The 90 tumor samples were subjected to high-throughput TCR profiling using ImmunoSEQ. The paper's processing steps were these. To measure repertoire diversity, the metrics used were richness (unique productive sequences), clonality, evenness and relatedness, and the Bhattacharyya coefficient was used to assess similarity between samples. Conclusions stayed consistent in a sensitivity analysis that left out TCRs with fewer than two reads. TCRdb took this table from immuneACCESS and kept in-frame rearrangements with V and J called. Such tables lack part of the clones; where checked against another copy, unresolved V genes explain under half of the gap, and the rest is unexplained. V and J calls and clone size are given by that table; D and trimming were obtained from the DNA. The sample has more than 15,000 clones on record, approximately 73% of them singletons. The top ten constitute 3.5% to 5% of the sample.

This chain joins TRBV2 to TRBJ1-1, and the D gene may be TRBD1, 5 bases matching. The sample comprised tumor tissue. This sequence originates from a human donor with high-grade serous ovarian cancer. The CDR3 reads CASSDWDDQVDTEAFF. The base sequence is TGTGCCAGCAGTGACTGGGACGACCAGGTGGACACTGAAGCTTTCTTT. Full variable domain (CDR3 extended with the reference TRBV2 and TRBJ1-1 proteins): EPEVTQTPSHQVTQMGQEVILRCVPISNHLYFYWYRQILGQKVEFLVSFYNNEISEKSEIFDDQFSVERPDGSNFTLKIRSTKLEDSAMYFCASSDWDDQVDTEAFFGQGTRLTVV.